These 23 T cell receptor beta chains share one sample of origin, sequenced in a study of naive and memory T cell subsets. The beta constant-region primer was an equimolar mix of two oligonucleotides covering TRBC1 and TRBC2. Nested alpha and beta constant-region primers with the SP2 primer drove four PCR rounds on ligated cDNA. TCRdb reprocessed the UMI-ligation and nested PCR reads via MiXCR and lists one record per CDR3 protein. Of roughly 130,000 distinct CDR3 sequences detected, over 30% appear once; the ten largest clones hold approximately 0.9%. Sequencing was done on a sample of central memory CD4+ T cells from blood. These receptors were taken from a human donor in good health.

The chain joins TRBV27 to TRBJ2-7, with D possibly matching TRBD2 (5 bases). The CDR3 runs to 15 residues. V dropped 0 bases and J dropped 2 bases, with 11 bases sitting between them. Germline V gene lookup returns CDR1 MNHEY and CDR2 SMNVEV (reference sequence). The CDR3 nucleotides are TGTGCCAGCAGTTTATCGTTCGGGGTAGCCTACGAGCAGTACTTC. Encoded protein: CASSLSFGVAYEQYF.

This clonotype was seen a few times. The rearrangement uses TRBV20-1 and TRBJ1-5; TRBD1 might be the D (6 bases). V lost 6 bases and J lost 0, with 12 bases in between. The CDR3 loop spans 14 amino acids. Germline values: CDR1 DFQATT, CDR2 SNEGSKA (reference sequence). The CDR3 sequence is CSAMTGYSNQPQHF. Written as DNA, the CDR3 is TGCAGTGCCATGACAGGTTATAGCAATCAGCCCCAGCATTTT.

The chain has TRBV24-1 and TRBJ2-6; a weak D match, TRBD1 (6 bases). Between the trimmed V and J ends, which lost 4 bases and 0 bases, there was a span of 12 bases. CDR1 and CDR2 (germline): KGHDR, SFDVKD. CDR3 length: 17 amino acids. For the CDR3, the DNA is TGTGCCACCAGTGAGGGGGCCTCGCACTCTGGGGCCAACGTCCTGACTTTC. It is translated as CATSEGASHSGANVLTF.

A few counts support this clonotype. This sequence joins TRBV6-6 and TRBJ1-1, with D possibly being TRBD1 (5 bases). The germline V gene encodes CDR1 MNHNY and CDR2 SVGAGI (reference sequence). The V end was cut by 2 bases, the J end by 3 bases, with 22 bases between. The CDR3 runs 18 residues. The CDR3 DNA follows: TGTGCCAGCAGTTACGACACGCCAAGGGGCCGTGGGGACACTGAAGCTTTCTTT. It codes for CASSYDTPRGRGDTEAFF.

This clonotype was counted a few times. The chain employs TRBV6-2 or TRBV6-3 and TRBJ1-5, with D unresolved. V dropped 5 bases and J dropped 0 bases, with 8 bases sitting between them. This CDR3 contains 14 residues. Germline CDR1 MNHEY, CDR2 SVGEGT. CDR3 coding DNA: TGTGCCAGCAGTACGGAGGTTAGCAATCAGCCCCAGCATTTT. Translating gives CASSTEVSNQPQHF.

This clonotype has a count of ten or more. The chain links TRBV6-1 to TRBJ2-3, with D possibly being TRBD2 (5 bases). The CDR3 covers 14 residues. Germline lookup yields CDR1 MNHNS and CDR2 SASEGT. Between the trimmed V and J ends, which lost 6 bases and 3 bases, there was a span of 13 bases. The CDR3 DNA reads as TGTGCCAGCAGAAAGGAACCGGGAACAGATACGCAGTATTTT. Amino acids: CASRKEPGTDTQYF.

The chain combines TRBV6-5 with TRBJ1-1; D possibly corresponds to TRBD1 (6 bases). There are 14 residues in the CDR3. Germline-derived CDR1 and CDR2 are MNHEY and SVGAGI. Between the trimmed V and J ends, which lost 2 bases and 10 bases, there was a span of 17 bases. The CDR3 spells CASSYQSGELGAFF. The CDR3 DNA is TGTGCCAGCAGTTACCAGTCAGGGGAATTGGGAGCTTTCTTT.

V gene TRBV6-2 or TRBV6-3 combines with J gene TRBJ2-7; D gene ambiguous. The germline V gene encodes CDR1 MNHEY and CDR2 SVGEGT. The CDR3 is 13 amino acids. V shed 2 bases and J shed 6 bases, with 11 bases lying between them. CDR3 coding DNA: TGTGCCAGCAGTTACGTCCCATGGGGCGAGCAGTACTTC. The encoded protein is CASSYVPWGEQYF.

V is TRBV7-3 and J is TRBJ1-1; tentative D call: TRBD1 (5 bases). The germline V and J ends were trimmed by 5 bases and 4 bases, with 17 bases remaining between them. Germline-derived CDR1 and CDR2 are SGHTA and FQGTGA. This CDR3 is 15 amino acids long. Here the CDR3 reads CASSPNRDRPTEAFF. The CDR3 DNA follows: TGTGCCAGCAGCCCAAACCGGGACCGCCCCACTGAAGCTTTCTTT.

This clonotype was counted ten times or more. This sequence joins TRBV6-2 or TRBV6-3 and TRBJ2-7; 9 positions agree with TRBD1. V dropped 6 bases and J dropped 0; count of bases not matched to a gene: 15. CDR3 length: 18 residues. The germline CDR1 and CDR2 sequences are MNHEY and SVGEGT. The CDR3 sequence: CASSWDRDQPRISYEQYF. In DNA, the CDR3 is TGTGCCAGCAGCTGGGACAGGGACCAACCAAGGATCTCCTACGAGCAGTACTTC.

This chain connects TRBV10-2 to TRBJ1-1; no firm D call. Trimming pared 8 bases from V and 1 base from J, leaving 8 bases between. CDR1 WSHSY and CDR2 SAAADI come from the germline V gene. The CDR3 is made up of 12 amino acids. CDR3 bases: TGCGCCAGCGGGCAGACGAACACTGAAGCTTTCTTT. Amino acid sequence: CASGQTNTEAFF.

This clonotype has just a few counts. CDR3 DNA sequence: TGTGCCAGCAGCCCGCTAGCGGGAGAGAACACCGGGGAGCTGTTTTTT. Translating it yields CASSPLAGENTGELFF. The rearrangement links TRBV5-4 to TRBJ2-2; 10 bases line up with TRBD2. Per the germline V gene, CDR1 is SGHNT and CDR2 is YYREEE (reference sequence). This CDR3 is 16 amino acids long. V lost 4 bases and J lost 1; bases outside the gene matches: 4.

This chain uses TRBV18 with TRBJ2-1; D call uncertain. This CDR3 has 12 amino acids. Trimming shortened V by 3 bases and J by 8 bases, and 8 bases separated the two germline ends. Looked up from germline, CDR1 is KGHSH and CDR2 is LQKENI. CDR3 in amino acids: CASSPGRDEQFF. The CDR3 bases are TGTGCCAGCTCACCTGGGCGCGATGAGCAGTTCTTC.

This clonotype was observed at least ten times. The chain links TRBV29-1 to TRBJ1-1, with TRBD1 matching 8 bases. The J segment lost 9 bases and the V segment lost 4 bases, leaving 13 bases of the junction unmatched. The CDR3 covers 14 residues. Per germline, CDR1 SQVTM and CDR2 ANQGSEA. The CDR3 spells CSVVATGAKEKAFF. CDR3 nucleotide sequence: TGCAGCGTTGTCGCGACAGGGGCCAAAGAAAAAGCTTTCTTT.

The chain recombines TRBV7-6 with TRBJ2-7, with D hard to call. The CDR3 length is 13 residues. The germline V and J ends were trimmed by 5 bases and 6 bases, with 14 bases remaining between them. CDR1 is SGHVS, CDR2 FNYEAQ, per germline. The CDR3 coding sequence is TGTGCCAGCAGCCTGCAGAGGTTTTCCGAGCAGTACTTC. Encoded protein: CASSLQRFSEQYF.

In DNA form, the CDR3 reads TGCAGTGCTAGGGGGGCGATCGCGGGAAAACTGTTTTTT. As protein: CSARGAIAGKLFF. The chain couples TRBV20-1 to TRBJ1-4; weak D call: TRBD1 (6 bases). V was trimmed by 3 bases and J by 10 bases, leaving 15 bases between them. CDR3 length: 13 amino acids. CDR1 DFQATT and CDR2 SNEGSKA come from the germline V gene (reference sequence).

This clonotype was seen a few times. The chain joins TRBV6-2 or TRBV6-3 to TRBJ2-5; D not resolved. Germline lookup yields CDR1 MNHEY and CDR2 SVGEGT. V dropped 0 bases and J dropped 2 bases, with 7 bases sitting between them. The CDR3 consists of 14 residues. The CDR3 sequence: CASSYSARQETQYF. CDR3 bases: TGTGCCAGCAGTTACTCGGCCAGACAAGAGACCCAGTACTTC.

This clonotype appeared many times. V and J are TRBV7-6 and TRBJ2-1; unclear D gene. Trimming took 4 bases from V and 4 from J, leaving 11 bases between them. The germline gives CDR1 SGHVS, CDR2 FNYEAQ. The CDR3 consists of 14 residues. The CDR3 is CASSSGPGYNEQFF. The DNA of the CDR3 is TGTGCCAGCAGCTCCGGACCCGGGTACAATGAGCAGTTCTTC. The full variable domain, completed using reference TRBV7-6 and TRBJ2-1, is GAGVSQSPRYKVTKRGQDVALRCDPISGHVSLYWYRQALGQGPEFLTYFNYEAQQDKSGLPNDRFSAERPEGSISTLTIQRTEQRDSAMYRCASSSGPGYNEQFFGPGTRLTVL.

This clonotype was found many times. DNA of the CDR3: TGCGCCAGCAGCCCGACCTCCGGGACTAGTCGGCAGTACTTC. Its translation: CASSPTSGTSRQYF. The chain is built from TRBV4-3 and TRBJ2-7; 8 nucleotides match TRBD2. Germline trimming cut 4 bases from V and 9 bases from J; bases unmatched to any gene: 11. Germline V gives CDR1 LGHNA, CDR2 YSLEER. The CDR3 has 14 amino acids.

The chain carries TRBV7-7 and TRBJ2-6; 8 positions match TRBD2. This CDR3 is built from 19 residues. Germline trimming cut 5 bases from V and 3 bases from J; bases unmatched to any gene: 15. Germline CDR1 SSHAT, CDR2 FNYEAQ (reference sequence). In nucleotides, the CDR3 is TGTGCCAGCAGCCCATCGGTAGCGGGACAAGGCGGTGGGGCCAACGTCCTGACTTTC. Amino acid sequence: CASSPSVAGQGGGANVLTF.

CDR3 amino acids: CASSFPTTWGQGISYEQYF. In DNA, the CDR3 is TGTGCCAGCAGTTTTCCGACTACGTGGGGACAGGGAATCTCCTACGAGCAGTACTTC. The V call is TRBV28, the J call TRBJ2-7, with 9 bases fitting TRBD1. The CDR3 is 19 residues long. Germline CDR1 is MDHEN and CDR2 is SYDVKM. J gave up 0 bases and V 3 bases, and 15 bases lay outside the gene matches.

This clonotype was found a few times. V is TRBV7-6 and J is TRBJ2-2; TRBD1 matches at 8 bases. This CDR3 is built from 18 residues. Trimming removed 1 base from V and 4 bases from J; junction bases left unmatched: 11. CDR1 SGHVS and CDR2 FNYEAQ come from the germline V gene. The DNA of the CDR3 is TGTGCCAGCAGCTTAGTGTCAGGGGGCGCTTCGAGCACCGGGGAGCTGTTTTTT. The encoded protein is CASSLVSGGASSTGELFF.

The rearrangement uses TRBV19 and TRBJ2-1, with 10 bases lining up with TRBD1. Looked up from germline, CDR1 is LNHDA and CDR2 is SQIVND (reference sequence). The CDR3 is made up of 17 amino acids. The junction had 13 bases not matched to a gene; V was cut back by 5 bases and J by 6 bases. CDR3 nucleotides: TGTGCCAGTAGTTGGGGTGGGACAGGGGTGTTTAGCAATGAGCAGTTCTTC. This translates into CASSWGGTGVFSNEQFF.